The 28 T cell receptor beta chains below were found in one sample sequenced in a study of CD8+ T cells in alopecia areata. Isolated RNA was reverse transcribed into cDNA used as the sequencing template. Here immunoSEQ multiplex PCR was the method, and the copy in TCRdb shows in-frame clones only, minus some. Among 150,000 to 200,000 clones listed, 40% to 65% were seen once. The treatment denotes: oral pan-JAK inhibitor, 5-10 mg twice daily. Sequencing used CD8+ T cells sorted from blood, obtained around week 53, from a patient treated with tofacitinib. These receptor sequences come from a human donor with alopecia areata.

The CDR3 DNA sequence: TGTGCCAGCATTCGGGACCTCGACACTGAAGCTTTCTTT. The encoded protein is CASIRDLDTEAFF. The rearrangement uses TRBV2 and TRBJ1-1; D possibly corresponds to TRBD1 (5 bases). The CDR3 covers 13 residues. Germline CDR1 reads SNHLY; CDR2 reads FYNNEI. V lost 7 bases to trimming and J lost 3 bases, with 12 bases between them.

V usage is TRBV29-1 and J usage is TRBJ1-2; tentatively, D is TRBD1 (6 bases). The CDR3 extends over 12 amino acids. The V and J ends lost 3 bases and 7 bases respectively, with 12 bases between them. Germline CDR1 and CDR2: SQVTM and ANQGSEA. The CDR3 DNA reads TGCAGCGTTGATGGGGGCGAGAGTGGCTACACCTTC. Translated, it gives CSVDGGESGYTF.

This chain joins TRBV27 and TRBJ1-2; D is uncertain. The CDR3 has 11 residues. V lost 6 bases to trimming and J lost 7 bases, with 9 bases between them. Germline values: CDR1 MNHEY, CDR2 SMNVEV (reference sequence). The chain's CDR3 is CASRDFFGYTF. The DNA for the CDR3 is TGTGCCAGCAGGGACTTTTTTGGCTACACCTTC.

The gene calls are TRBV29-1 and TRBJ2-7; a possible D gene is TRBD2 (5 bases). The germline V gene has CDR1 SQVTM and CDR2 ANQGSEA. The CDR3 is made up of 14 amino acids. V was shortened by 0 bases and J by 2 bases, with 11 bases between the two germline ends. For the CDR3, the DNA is TGCAGCGTTGAAGAACGGGGTGGGACCTACGAGCAGTACTTC. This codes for CSVEERGGTYEQYF.

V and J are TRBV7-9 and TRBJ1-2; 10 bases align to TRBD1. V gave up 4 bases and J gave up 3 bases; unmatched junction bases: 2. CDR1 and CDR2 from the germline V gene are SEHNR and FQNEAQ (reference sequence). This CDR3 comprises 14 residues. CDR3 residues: CASSWDRGDYGYTF. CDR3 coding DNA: TGTGCCAGCAGCTGGGACAGGGGAGACTATGGCTACACCTTC.

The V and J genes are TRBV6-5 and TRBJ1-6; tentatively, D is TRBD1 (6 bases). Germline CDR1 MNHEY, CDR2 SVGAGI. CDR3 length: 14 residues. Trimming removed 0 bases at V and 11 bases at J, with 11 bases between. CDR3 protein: CASSYSMGAPPLHF. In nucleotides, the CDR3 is TGTGCCAGCAGTTACTCGATGGGGGCCCCACCCCTCCACTTT.

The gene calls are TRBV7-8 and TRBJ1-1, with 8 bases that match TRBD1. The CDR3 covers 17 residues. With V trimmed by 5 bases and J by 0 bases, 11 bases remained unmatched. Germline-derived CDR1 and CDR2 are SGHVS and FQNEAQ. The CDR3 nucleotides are TGTGCCAGCAGCGGGTACAGGGGGACATTGATGAACACTGAAGCTTTCTTT. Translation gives CASSGYRGTLMNTEAFF.

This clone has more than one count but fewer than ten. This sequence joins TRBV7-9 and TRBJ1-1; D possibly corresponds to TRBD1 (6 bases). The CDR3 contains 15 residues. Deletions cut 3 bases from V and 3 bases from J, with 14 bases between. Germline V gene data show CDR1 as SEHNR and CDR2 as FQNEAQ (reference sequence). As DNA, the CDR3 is TGTGCCAGCAGCTTTGGACAGATCGGGGACACTGAAGCTTTCTTT. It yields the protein CASSFGQIGDTEAFF. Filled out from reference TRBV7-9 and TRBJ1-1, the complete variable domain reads DTGVSQNPRHKITKRGQNVTFRCDPISEHNRLYWYRQTLGQGPEFLTYFQNEAQLEKSRLLSDRFSAERPKGSFSTLEIQRTEQGDSAMYLCASSFGQIGDTEAFFGQGTRLTVV.

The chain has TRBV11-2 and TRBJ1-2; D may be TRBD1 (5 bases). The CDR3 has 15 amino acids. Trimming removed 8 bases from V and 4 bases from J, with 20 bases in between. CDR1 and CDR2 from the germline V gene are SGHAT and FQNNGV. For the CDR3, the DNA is TGTGCCAGCCAAACAATGACAGATTCATTCTATGGCTACACCTTC. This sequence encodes CASQTMTDSFYGYTF.

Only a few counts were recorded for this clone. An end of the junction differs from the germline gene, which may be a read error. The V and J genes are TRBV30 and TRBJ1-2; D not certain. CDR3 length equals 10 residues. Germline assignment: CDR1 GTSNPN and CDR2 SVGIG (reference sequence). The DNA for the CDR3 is TGTGCCTGGAGTGGGATCACCTCGGCTTTC. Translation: CAWSGITSAF.

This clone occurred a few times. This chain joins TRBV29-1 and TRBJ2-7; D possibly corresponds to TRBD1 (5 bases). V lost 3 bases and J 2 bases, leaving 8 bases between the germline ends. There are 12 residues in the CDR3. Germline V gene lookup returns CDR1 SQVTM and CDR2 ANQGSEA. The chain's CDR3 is CSVETDAYEQYF. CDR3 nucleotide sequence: TGCAGCGTTGAGACAGACGCCTACGAGCAGTACTTC.

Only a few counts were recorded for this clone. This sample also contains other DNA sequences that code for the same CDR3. The CDR3 region is CASSQDREETQYF. CDR3 DNA: TGCGCCAGCAGCCAAGATCGGGAAGAGACCCAGTACTTC. This chain uses TRBV4-1 with TRBJ2-5; D remains ambiguous. CDR1 and CDR2 from the germline V gene are MGHRA and YSYEKL. The V and J ends lost 0 bases and 3 bases respectively, with 5 bases between them. The CDR3 length is 13 residues.

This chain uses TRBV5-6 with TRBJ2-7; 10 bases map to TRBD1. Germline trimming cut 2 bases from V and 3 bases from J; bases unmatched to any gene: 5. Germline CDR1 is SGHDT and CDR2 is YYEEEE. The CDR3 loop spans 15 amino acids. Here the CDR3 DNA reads TGTGCCAGCAGCTTTGACAGGGGGCGCTTCTACGAGCAGTACTTC. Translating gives CASSFDRGRFYEQYF.

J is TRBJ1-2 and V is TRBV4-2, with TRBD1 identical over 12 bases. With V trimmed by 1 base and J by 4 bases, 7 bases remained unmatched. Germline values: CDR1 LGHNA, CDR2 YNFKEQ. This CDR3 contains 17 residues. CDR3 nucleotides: TGTGCCAGCAGCCAAGTCTCGGGACAGGGGGCCTTCTATGGCTACACCTTC. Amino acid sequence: CASSQVSGQGAFYGYTF.

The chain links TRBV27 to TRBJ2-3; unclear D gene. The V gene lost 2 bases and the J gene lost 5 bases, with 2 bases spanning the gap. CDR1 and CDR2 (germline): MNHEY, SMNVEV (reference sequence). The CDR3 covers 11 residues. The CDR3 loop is CASSLGDTQYF. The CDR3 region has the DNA TGTGCCAGCAGTTTAGGAGATACGCAGTATTTT.

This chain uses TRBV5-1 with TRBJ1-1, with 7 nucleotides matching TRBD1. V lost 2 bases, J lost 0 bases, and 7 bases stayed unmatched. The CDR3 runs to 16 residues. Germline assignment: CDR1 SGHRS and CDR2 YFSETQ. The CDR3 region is CASSFRDSDMNTEAFF. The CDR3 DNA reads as TGCGCCAGCAGCTTCCGGGACAGCGACATGAACACTGAAGCTTTCTTT.

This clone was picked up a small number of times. CDR3 in DNA: TGTGCCAGCAGGGAACAGGAGGACGGAGAAGAGACCCAGTACTTC. Its translation: CASREQEDGEETQYF. The rearrangement uses TRBV2 and TRBJ2-5; D possibly matches TRBD1 or TRBD2 (5 bases each). CDR1 and CDR2 (germline): SNHLY, FYNNEI. This CDR3 contains 15 residues. The V end was cut by 6 bases, the J end by 3 bases, with 17 bases between.

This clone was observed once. CDR3 DNA: TGTGCCAGCAGCCAAGACGCTCAGGGGGCGCAGAACTATGGCTACACCTTC. This codes for CASSQDAQGAQNYGYTF. The rearrangement links TRBV4-2 to TRBJ1-2, with 8 bases aligning to TRBD1. Germline V gives CDR1 LGHNA, CDR2 YNFKEQ. This CDR3 spans 17 amino acids. V was clipped by 0 bases and J by 2 bases; unmatched bases: 8.

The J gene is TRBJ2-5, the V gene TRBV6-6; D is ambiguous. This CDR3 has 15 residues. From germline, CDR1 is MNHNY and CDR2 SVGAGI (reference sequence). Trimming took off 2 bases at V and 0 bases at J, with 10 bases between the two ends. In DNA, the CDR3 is TGTGCCAGCAGTTACAGGCCACGGTACCAAGAGACCCAGTACTTC. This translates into CASSYRPRYQETQYF.

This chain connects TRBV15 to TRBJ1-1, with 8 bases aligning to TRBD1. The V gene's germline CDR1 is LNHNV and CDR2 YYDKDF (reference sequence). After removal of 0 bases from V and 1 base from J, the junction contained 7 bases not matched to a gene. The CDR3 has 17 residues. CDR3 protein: CATSREGTGLGNTEAFF. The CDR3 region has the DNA TGTGCCACCAGCAGAGAGGGGACAGGCCTTGGGAACACTGAAGCTTTCTTT.

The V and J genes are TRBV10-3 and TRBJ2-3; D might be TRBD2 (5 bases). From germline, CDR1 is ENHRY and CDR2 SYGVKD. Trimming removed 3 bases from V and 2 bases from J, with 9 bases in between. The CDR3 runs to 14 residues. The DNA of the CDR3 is TGTGCCATCAGTGAACCGGGATCCACAGATACGCAGTATTTT. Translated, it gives CAISEPGSTDTQYF.

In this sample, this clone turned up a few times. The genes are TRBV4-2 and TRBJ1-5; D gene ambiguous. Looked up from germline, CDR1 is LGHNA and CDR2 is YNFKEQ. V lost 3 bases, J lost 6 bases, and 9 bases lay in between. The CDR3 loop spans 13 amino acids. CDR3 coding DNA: TGTGCCAGCAGCCACGGTACGGGTCAGCCCCAGCATTTT. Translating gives CASSHGTGQPQHF.

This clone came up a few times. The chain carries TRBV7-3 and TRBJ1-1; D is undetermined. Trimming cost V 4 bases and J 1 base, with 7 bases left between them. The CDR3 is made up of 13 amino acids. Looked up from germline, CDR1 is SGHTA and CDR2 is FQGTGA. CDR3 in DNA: TGTGCCAGCAGCTCCGACCCGAACACTGAAGCTTTCTTT. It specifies CASSSDPNTEAFF.

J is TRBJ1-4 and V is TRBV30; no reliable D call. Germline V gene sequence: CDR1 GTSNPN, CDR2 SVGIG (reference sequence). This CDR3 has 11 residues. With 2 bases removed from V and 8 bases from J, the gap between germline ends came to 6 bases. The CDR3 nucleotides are TGTGCCTGGAGTACGGGGGAAAAACTGTTTTTT. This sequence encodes CAWSTGEKLFF.

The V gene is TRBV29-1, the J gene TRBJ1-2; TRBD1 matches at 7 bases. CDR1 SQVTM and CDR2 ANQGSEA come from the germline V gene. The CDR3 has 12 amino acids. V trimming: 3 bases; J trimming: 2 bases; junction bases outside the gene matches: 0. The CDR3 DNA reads TGCAGCGTTGAGGGACAGAACTATGGCTACACCTTC. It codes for CSVEGQNYGYTF.

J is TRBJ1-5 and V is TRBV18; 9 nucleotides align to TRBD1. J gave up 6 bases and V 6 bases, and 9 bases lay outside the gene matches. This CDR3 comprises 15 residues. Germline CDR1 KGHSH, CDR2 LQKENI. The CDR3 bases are TGTGCCAGCTCCCCCCGGGACAGGGTCGGTCAGCCCCAGCATTTT. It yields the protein CASSPRDRVGQPQHF.

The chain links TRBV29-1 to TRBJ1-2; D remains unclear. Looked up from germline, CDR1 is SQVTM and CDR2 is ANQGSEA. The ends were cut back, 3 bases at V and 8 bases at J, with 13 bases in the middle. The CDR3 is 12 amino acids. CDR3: CSVEDENWGYTF. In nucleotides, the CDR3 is TGCAGCGTTGAGGATGAGAATTGGGGCTACACCTTC. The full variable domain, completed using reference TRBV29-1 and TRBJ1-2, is SAVISQKPSRDICQRGTSLTIQCQVDSQVTMMFWYRQQPGQSLTLIATANQGSEATYESGFVIDKFPISRPNLTFSTLTVSNMSPEDSSIYLCSVEDENWGYTFGSGTRLTVV.

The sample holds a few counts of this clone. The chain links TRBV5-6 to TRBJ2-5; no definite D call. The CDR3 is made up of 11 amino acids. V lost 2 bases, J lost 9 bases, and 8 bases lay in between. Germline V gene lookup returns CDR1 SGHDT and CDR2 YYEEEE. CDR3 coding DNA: TGTGCCAGCAGCTTCAACGAATCCCAGTACTTC. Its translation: CASSFNESQYF.